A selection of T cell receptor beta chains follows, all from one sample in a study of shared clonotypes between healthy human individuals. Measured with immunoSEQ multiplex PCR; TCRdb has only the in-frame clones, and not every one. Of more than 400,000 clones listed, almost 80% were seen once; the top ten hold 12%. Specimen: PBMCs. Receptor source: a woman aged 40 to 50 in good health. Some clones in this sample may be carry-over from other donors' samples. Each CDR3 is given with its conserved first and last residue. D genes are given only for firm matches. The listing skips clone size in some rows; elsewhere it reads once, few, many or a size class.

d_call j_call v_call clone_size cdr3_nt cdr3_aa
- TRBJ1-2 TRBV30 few TGTGCCTGGAGTGTATCGGGAGCTGGCTACACCTTC CAWSVSGAGYTF
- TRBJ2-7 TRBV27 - TGTGCCAGCAGTAGTGGTTCGGCGGGTGGGAGAGGGCAGTACTTC CASSSGSAGGRGQYF
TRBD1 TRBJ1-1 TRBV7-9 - TGTGCCAGCAGTCACCCGGGACAGCTGAGATTTGAAGCTTTCTTT CASSHPGQLRFEAFF
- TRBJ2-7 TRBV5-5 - TGTGCCAGCAGCTTAGAGGACATCTCCTACGAGCAGTACTTC CASSLEDISYEQYF
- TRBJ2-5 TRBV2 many TGTGCCAGCAGGGAACTTTCGGAGACCCAGTACTTC CASRELSETQYF
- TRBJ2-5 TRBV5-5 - TGTGCCAGCAGCTTGGGGGGCCTCCAAGAGACCCAGTACTTC CASSLGGLQETQYF
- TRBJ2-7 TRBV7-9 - TGTGCCAGCAGTCAAAAGGGTGGGTTATACGAGCAGTACTTC CASSQKGGLYEQYF
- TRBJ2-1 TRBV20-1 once TGCAGTGCTAAGGCTTACAATGAGCAGTTCTTC CSAKAYNEQFF
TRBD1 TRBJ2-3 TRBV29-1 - TGCAGCGTTGGAGGACAGGGGCGGAGGGGCACAGATACGCAGTATTTT CSVGGQGRRGTDTQYF
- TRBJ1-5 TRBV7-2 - TGTGCCAGCAGCTTACGGGCGGGAACGGCCATGGGACAGCCCCAGCATTTT CASSLRAGTAMGQPQHF
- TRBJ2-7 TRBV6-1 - TGTGCCAGCAGTGAGGGAGCGTATGACGAGCAGTACTTC CASSEGAYDEQYF
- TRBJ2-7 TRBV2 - TGTGCCAGCAGTTCGGTGGACGAGCAGTACTTC CASSSVDEQYF
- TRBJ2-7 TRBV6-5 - TGTGCCAGCAGTTACTCCAGGGACTCCTACGAGCAGTACTTC CASSYSRDSYEQYF
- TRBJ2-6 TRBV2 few TGTGCCAGCAGTGACCAGGGGGGTGGGGCCAACGTCCTGACTTTC CASSDQGGGANVLTF
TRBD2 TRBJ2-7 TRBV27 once TGTGCCAGCAGTTTAGCGGGAGGGTTAACCGAGCAGTACTTC CASSLAGGLTEQYF
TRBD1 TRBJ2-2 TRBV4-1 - TGCGCCAGCAGCCAAGTGGGACAGGCTTCGAACACCGGGGAGCTGTTTTTT CASSQVGQASNTGELFF
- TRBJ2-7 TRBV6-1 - TGTGCCAGCATTACCGGGACATTAGGCAACGAGCAGTACTTC CASITGTLGNEQYF
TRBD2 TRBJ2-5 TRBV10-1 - TGCGCCAGCAGTGAGTCCACTAGCGGGGGCCAAGAGACCCAGTACTTC CASSESTSGGQETQYF
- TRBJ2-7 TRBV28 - TGTGCCAGCAGTCCTACGACCTACGAGCAGTACTTC CASSPTTYEQYF
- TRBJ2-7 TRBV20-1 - TGCAGTGCTAGAGAGGAGGGAAGGACGTACTTC CSAREEGRTYF
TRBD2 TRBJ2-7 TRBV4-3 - TGCGCCAGCAGCCAAGATTTACCGGGAGGCGTCTACGAGCAGTACTTC CASSQDLPGGVYEQYF
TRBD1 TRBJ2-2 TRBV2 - TGTGCCAGCAGTGAGACAGGGATGAGCACCGGGGAGCTGTTTTTT CASSETGMSTGELFF
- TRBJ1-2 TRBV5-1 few TGCGCCAGCAGCCCGGGGTTTTCTAACTATGGCTACACCTTC CASSPGFSNYGYTF
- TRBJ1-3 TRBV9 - TGTGCCAGCAGCGTTACCCCAGGGGCTTCTGGAAACACCATATATTTT CASSVTPGASGNTIYF
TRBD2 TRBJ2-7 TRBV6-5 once TGTGCCAGCAGACACGGGGCTAGCGGGAGTTACGAGCAGTACTTC CASRHGASGSYEQYF
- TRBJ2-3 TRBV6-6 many TGTGCCAGCAGAAATTCAGGGGAATGGGATACGCAGTATTTT CASRNSGEWDTQYF
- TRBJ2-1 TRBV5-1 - TGCGCCAGCAGCTTCCTAGCAGGCGAGCAGTTCTTC CASSFLAGEQFF
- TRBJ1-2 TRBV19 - TGTGCCAGTAGTGTGGAGGGGCGGGCGAAGAGTGGCTACACCTTC CASSVEGRAKSGYTF
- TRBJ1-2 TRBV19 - TGTGCCAGTAGCCAAGTCAGTGTTGCAGGGGAGAGCTATGGCTACACCTTC CASSQVSVAGESYGYTF
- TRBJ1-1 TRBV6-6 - TGTGCCAGCAGTCCCCAGGGGTTGGGGACTGAAGCTTTCTTT CASSPQGLGTEAFF
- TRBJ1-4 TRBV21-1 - TGTGCCAGCAGCAAACGATACACAGGGGAAGAAAAACTGTTTTTT CASSKRYTGEEKLFF
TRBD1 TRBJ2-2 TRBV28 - TGTGCCAGCAGTTTATCCCCCCTCGGGACAGGGCTTCAAAAGAACACCGGGGAGCTGTTTTTT CASSLSPLGTGLQKNTGELFF
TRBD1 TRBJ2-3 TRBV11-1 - TGTGCCAGCAGCCCCCAACGTGCGACAGGGCCTCATACGCAGTATTTT CASSPQRATGPHTQYF
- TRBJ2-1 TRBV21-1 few TGTGCCAGCAGCAAATTCCTCCCGGGACTAGCGGGCCCCAGCTCCTACAATGAGCAGTTCTTC CASSKFLPGLAGPSSYNEQFF
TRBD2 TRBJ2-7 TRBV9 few TGTGCCAGCAGCGTCGGACTAGCGGGCTCCTACGAGCAGTACTTC CASSVGLAGSYEQYF
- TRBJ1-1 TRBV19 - TGTGCCAGTAAGGGGATGAACACTGAAGCTTTCTTT CASKGMNTEAFF
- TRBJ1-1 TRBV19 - TGTGCCAGTAGTCCAAGGGGGAAGGGGACTGAAGCTTTCTTT CASSPRGKGTEAFF
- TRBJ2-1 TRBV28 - TGTGCCAGCAGGAGGGGGTGGTCCTACAATGAGCAGTTCTTC CASRRGWSYNEQFF
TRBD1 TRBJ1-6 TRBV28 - TGTGCCAGCAGTCCCGGGACAGGGAGTTCCTATAATTCACCCCTCCACTTT CASSPGTGSSYNSPLHF
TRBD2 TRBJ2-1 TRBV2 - TGTGCCAGCAGGACTAGCGGCGTTGGAAATGAGCAGTTCTTC CASRTSGVGNEQFF
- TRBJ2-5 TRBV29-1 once TGCAGCGTCCTCTTAGGGGTAGTAGAGACCCAGTACTTC CSVLLGVVETQYF
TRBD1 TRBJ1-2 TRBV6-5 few TGTGCCAGCAGCCCGACAGGGAGGGATAACTATGGCTACACCTTC CASSPTGRDNYGYTF
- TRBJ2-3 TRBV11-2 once TGTGCCAGCAGCTTAGGGAGGGACACAGATACGCAGTATTTT CASSLGRDTDTQYF
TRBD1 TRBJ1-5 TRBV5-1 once TGCGCCAGCAGCCTGGGGACAGGCAATCAGCCCCAGCATTTT CASSLGTGNQPQHF
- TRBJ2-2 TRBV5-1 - TGCGCCAGCAGCTTGGAGGTCCCCGGGGAGCTGTTTTTT CASSLEVPGELFF
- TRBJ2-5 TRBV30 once TGTGCCTGGAGCAGGGCCAGGGAGCAGTACCAAGAGACCCAGTACTTC CAWSRAREQYQETQYF
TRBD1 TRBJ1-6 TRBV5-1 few TGCGCCAGCAGCTCGGGGACAGAGAATTCACCCCTCCACTTT CASSSGTENSPLHF
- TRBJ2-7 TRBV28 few TGTGCCAGCAGTTTGGTACGACTTCTCTCCTACGAGCAGTACTTC CASSLVRLLSYEQYF
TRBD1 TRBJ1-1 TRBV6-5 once TGTGCCAGCAGACCCCGACAGGGAAAAATTGAAGCTTTCTTT CASRPRQGKIEAFF
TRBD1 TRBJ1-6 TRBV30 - TGTGCCTGGAGTACTGGACAGGCTAATTCACCCCTCCACTTT CAWSTGQANSPLHF
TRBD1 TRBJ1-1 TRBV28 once TGTGCCAGCAGTTTACAGGGGGGGAACACTGAAGCTTTCTTT CASSLQGGNTEAFF